This is a list of T cell receptor beta chains from one sample in a study of blood T cell repertoires in COVID-19. Assay used: immunoSEQ multiplex PCR; TCRdb lists only in-frame clones, some missing. The sample contains about 61,000 clones, roughly 88% of which appear only once. Sequenced: peripheral blood. The receptor set was obtained from an elderly woman with active COVID-19. Each CDR3 is given with its conserved first and last residue. D genes are given only for firm matches. The listing skips clone size in some rows; elsewhere it reads once, few, many or a size class.

v_gene	j_gene	abundance	d_gene	CDR3aa	CDR3nt
TRBV10-3	TRBJ1-2	-	TRBD1	CAISDRGLDYGYTF	TGTGCCATCAGTGACAGGGGGCTAGACTATGGCTACACCTTC
TRBV6-2/TRBV6-3	TRBJ2-7	-	TRBD2	CASSYRTRLAGGLSYEQYF	TGTGCCAGCAGTTACCGGACCCGACTAGCGGGGGGGCTTTCCTACGAGCAGTACTTC
TRBV5-1	TRBJ2-7	-	-	CASSVTGSYEQYF	TGCGCCAGCAGCGTTACAGGGAGCTACGAGCAGTACTTC
TRBV19	TRBJ1-1	few	-	CASSPYPRTEAFF	TGTGCCAGTAGCCCCTACCCCCGTACTGAAGCTTTCTTT
TRBV4-2	TRBJ1-4	-	TRBD1	CASSPGQGWEKLFF	TGTGCCAGCAGCCCTGGACAGGGGTGGGAAAAACTGTTTTTT
TRBV6-1	TRBJ2-7	-	-	CASSEERRPSGEQYF	TGTGCCAGCAGTGAAGAGAGACGGCCTAGTGGCGAGCAGTACTTC
TRBV5-1	TRBJ2-3	-	-	CASSLSGGEDPTATQYF	TGCGCCAGCAGCTTGTCAGGCGGGGAGGACCCCACAGCTACGCAGTATTTT
TRBV10-3	TRBJ2-3	once	TRBD2	CAIRGTSGGPDTQYF	TGTGCCATCAGGGGGACTAGCGGGGGGCCAGATACGCAGTATTTT
TRBV6-2/TRBV6-3	TRBJ2-4	-	TRBD2	CASSYSPAGGHKNIQYF	TGTGCCAGCAGTTACTCACCAGCGGGGGGGCACAAAAACATTCAGTACTTC
TRBV4-1	TRBJ2-3	-	TRBD2	CASSQEVGRGKRDTQYF	TGCGCCAGCAGCCAAGAAGTAGGGCGGGGGAAACGCGATACGCAGTATTTT
TRBV4-2	TRBJ1-2	-	-	CASSQDLTYYGYTF	TGTGCCAGCAGCCAAGATCTGACATATTATGGCTACACCTTC
TRBV6-4	TRBJ1-1	-	-	CASSETVQDTEAFF	TGTGCCAGCAGTGAGACAGTACAGGACACTGAAGCTTTCTTT
TRBV28	TRBJ2-7	-	-	CASRPQGTNEQYF	TGTGCCAGCAGGCCTCAGGGGACCAACGAGCAGTACTTC
TRBV20-1	TRBJ1-6	-	TRBD1	CSASPRTGTLWDSPLHF	TGCAGTGCTAGTCCCCGGACAGGGACTCTCTGGGATTCACCCCTCCACTTT
TRBV7-3	TRBJ2-1	-	-	CASSLGGSRYNEQFF	TGTGCCAGCAGCTTAGGGGGGTCCCGCTACAATGAGCAGTTCTTC
TRBV10-3	TRBJ1-6	-	-	CAISESSSEAPLHF	TGTGCCATCAGTGAGTCATCTAGTGAGGCACCCCTCCACTTT